This TCR beta chain was captured by sequencing in a study of shared clonotypes between healthy human individuals. In germline, CDR1 is SGHVS, CDR2 FQNEAQ. The CDR3 extends over 17 amino acids. The V and J ends lost 3 bases and 1 base, in that order; junction bases with no gene match: 12. Findings and caveats of the study: Sequencing depth was expected to affect clonotype sharing among donors.

A remark on this clone: Its antigen is still unknown.

Each subset's genomic DNA was split evenly across several immunoSEQ plates. Clones were read by immunoSEQ multiplex PCR, and TCRdb kept only the in-frame ones, dropping some. This sample has about 2.4 million clones, with 93% found just once. The chain couples TRBV7-8 to TRBJ2-7; TRBD1 aligns across 7 bases. Sequencing was performed on naive CD4+ T cells from PBMCs. Subset reported: CD45RA+ positively selected. This clonotype was obtained from a man aged 18 to 29 in good health. Some clones in this sample may be carry-over from other donors' samples. CDR3 region: CASSFPPTRTGSYEQYF. The CDR3 bases are TGTGCCAGCAGCTTTCCGCCCACGAGGACAGGTTCCTACGAGCAGTACTTC.